This TCR beta chain emerged from a study of cytomegalovirus exposure and HLA in healthy donors. The study's findings and limits: TCR beta chain V- and J-gene trimming was linked, in a later analysis, to a missense variant in DCLRE1C. Differences between HLA loci emerged in a later analysis of TCR association rates, with DRB1 most and HLA-C fewest.

This clone occurred a few times. Its antigen is not identified. The PCR ran on 60 Vbeta and 13 Jbeta primers. Repertoires were generated with immunoSEQ multiplex PCR, while TCRdb's copy carries only in-frame clones and drops some. The repertoire has some 96,000 clones, roughly 80% of them found once; the top ten carry less than 10%. The receptor comes from a female donor in good health and CMV-seronegative. Sequencing was carried out using PBMCs.

The CDR3 bases are TGTGCCAGCATTCTAGGCGGGGCCGGGAACACTGAAGCTTTCTTT. This encodes CASILGGAGNTEAFF. The chain joins TRBV28 to TRBJ1-1, with D perhaps matching TRBD1 (5 bases). V lost 7 bases and J 1 base, leaving 16 bases between the germline ends. The length of the CDR3 is 15 residues. Germline-derived CDR1 and CDR2 are MDHEN and SYDVKM.